This T cell receptor (beta chain) appears in the sequencing data of a study of shared clonotypes between healthy human individuals. At the level of the study: Those who served as donors were a couple of women and three men between the ages of 18 and 49.

Sequencing was performed on unsorted PBMC DNA using ten immunoSEQ deep assay plates. The method was immunoSEQ multiplex PCR; TCRdb's version includes in-frame clones alone and lacks a portion of them. The sample lists 75,000 to 100,000 clones, approximately 44% seen once, with roughly 16% in the top ten. Participating donors were healthy, HIV-negative adults free of recent acute infections or vaccinations. Germline V CDR1 and CDR2: SGHNT, YYREEE (reference sequence). V shed 0 bases and J shed 0 bases, with 7 bases lying between them. This CDR3 comprises 16 residues. As concerns this clone: Antigen: not known.

Study observations and caveats: Sharing of clonotypes among donors was expected to vary with sequencing depth.

Sequencing input: PBMCs. The chain has TRBV5-4 and TRBJ2-6, with D unresolved. This TCR was sampled from a woman in her forties in good health. Some clones in this sample may be carry-over from other donors' samples. Here the CDR3 reads CASSLDSRSGANVLTF. The DNA for the CDR3 is TGTGCCAGCAGCTTGGACAGCCGCTCTGGGGCCAACGTCCTGACTTTC.